Listed below are T cell receptor beta chains from one sample, sequenced in a study of blood T cell repertoires in COVID-19. Method: immunoSEQ multiplex PCR; TCRdb's copy keeps in-frame clones and lacks some. The table has some 190,000 clones, more than 75% seen once. The sample was peripheral blood. Receptors were obtained from a woman aged 55-69 years with COVID-19, enrolled during active disease. CDR3s include the opening cysteine and the closing phenylalanine or tryptophan. The order of the fields is V gene, D gene, J gene, clone size, CDR3 DNA, CDR3 protein. The D gene is left open where the match is weak. Size is omitted from some rows. Given values are once, few, many or a class for expanded clones.

TRBV5-1	.	TRBJ2-5	.	TGCGCCAGCAGCCCGGGATTAGATAGCGGAAACTCCCAGTACTTC	CASSPGLDSGNSQYF
TRBV28	.	TRBJ1-5	.	TGTGCCAGCAGTTTTGACAGGCTACAAGGGCAGCCCCAGCATTTT	CASSFDRLQGQPQHF
TRBV7-3	TRBD1	TRBJ1-1	.	TGTGCCAGCAGCTCCGGACAGGGATCGGACACTGAAGCTTTCTTT	CASSSGQGSDTEAFF
TRBV19	TRBD2	TRBJ2-1	.	TGTGCCAGTAGCCCACAGGCGCCACCCCGCGCGGGAGGGCCCCATGAGCAGTTCTTC	CASSPQAPPRAGGPHEQFF
TRBV5-4	.	TRBJ1-2	.	TGTGCCAGCAGCTTGGGAACAGAGATCCCCTATGGCTACACCTTC	CASSLGTEIPYGYTF
TRBV6-5	TRBD2	TRBJ2-7	.	TGTGCCAGCAGTCCCGGGACTAGTTTCAGGTACGAGCAGTACTTC	CASSPGTSFRYEQYF
TRBV6-5	TRBD1	TRBJ1-2	.	TGTGCCAGCAGACCACAGGGGGCTTCCCTCCATGGCTACACCTTC	CASRPQGASLHGYTF
TRBV5-6	TRBD1	TRBJ1-1	.	TGTGCCAGCACCTACAGGGGGCCCTTGAACACTGAAGCTTTCTTT	CASTYRGPLNTEAFF
TRBV30	TRBD2	TRBJ2-7	.	TGTGCCTGGAACCTAGCGGGAGATTTCTACGAGCAGTACTTC	CAWNLAGDFYEQYF
TRBV5-4	TRBD2	TRBJ2-1	.	TGTGCCAGCAGCTTGGGGCGGGGGACCAATGAGCAGTTCTTC	CASSLGRGTNEQFF
TRBV11-2	.	TRBJ2-3	.	TGTGCCAGCAGCATCTACACAGATACGCAGTATTTT	CASSIYTDTQYF
TRBV7-9	TRBD2	TRBJ2-1	.	TGTGCCAGCAGAACAGGACTAGCGGGGTGGGATGAGCAGTTCTTC	CASRTGLAGWDEQFF
TRBV29-1	TRBD2	TRBJ2-1	.	TGCAGCGTTACGAGCGGGATTTACAATGAGCAGTTCTTC	CSVTSGIYNEQFF
TRBV6-2/TRBV6-3	TRBD1	TRBJ2-1	.	TGTGCCAGCAGTTACTCGGGACAGGTGGACGGTGAGCAGTTCTTC	CASSYSGQVDGEQFF
TRBV7-2	TRBD2	TRBJ2-1	few	TGTGCCAGCAGCCTTTATGGGCTAGCGGACTCCTACAATGAGCAGTTCTTC	CASSLYGLADSYNEQFF
TRBV18	TRBD1	TRBJ1-1	.	TGTGCCAGCTCATCCTCAAAACAGGGGGGCACTGAAGCTTTCTTT	CASSSSKQGGTEAFF
TRBV29-1	.	TRBJ2-1	.	TGCAGCGGGGGCCGCGGAGGGAGCTCCTACAATGAGCAGTTCTTC	CSGGRGGSSYNEQFF
TRBV24-1	TRBD1	TRBJ2-1	.	TGTGCCACCAGTGACCCCAGGACAGGGGGCTGGAATGAGCAGTTCTTC	CATSDPRTGGWNEQFF
TRBV14	TRBD1	TRBJ2-1	.	TGTGCCAGCAGCCCCCCGGGACAGGCGAAAAATGAGCAGTTCTTC	CASSPPGQAKNEQFF
TRBV15	TRBD1	TRBJ1-4	.	TGTGCCACCAGCAGACGGACAGGGGGCGAAAAACTGTTTTTT	CATSRRTGGEKLFF
TRBV11-2	TRBD1	TRBJ1-2	.	TGTGCCAGCAGCAGGACAGGGAGCCCCTATGGCTACACCTTC	CASSRTGSPYGYTF
TRBV2	TRBD2	TRBJ2-1	once	TGTGCCAGCAGTGATATAGCGGGCCGGTACAATGAGCAGTTCTTC	CASSDIAGRYNEQFF
TRBV5-4	.	TRBJ2-7	.	TGTGCCAGCAGCTTGTCGGGGGGCGTAGGGTACGAGCAGTACTTC	CASSLSGGVGYEQYF
TRBV27	.	TRBJ1-6	.	TGTGCCAGCAGTGAGGACAGATATAATTCACCCCTCCACTTT	CASSEDRYNSPLHF
TRBV24-1	TRBD2	TRBJ2-1	.	TGTGCCACCAGTGACAGACCTGGGAGGGCTACCTATTACAATGAGCAGTTCTTC	CATSDRPGRATYYNEQFF
TRBV28	.	TRBJ1-3	.	TGTGCCAGCAGTCGACTAGCCGGGCCCGGAAACACCATATATTTT	CASSRLAGPGNTIYF
TRBV11-3	TRBD2	TRBJ2-1	once	TGTGCCAGCAGCGTCTTGGGCCTAGCGGCCTTCAATGAGCAGTTCTTC	CASSVLGLAAFNEQFF
TRBV28	TRBD1	TRBJ1-2	.	TGTGCCAGCAGTTTAAGTCAGGGGGCCGCTAACTATGGCTACACCTTC	CASSLSQGAANYGYTF
TRBV7-8	TRBD1	TRBJ1-2	.	TGTGCCAGCAGCTCATTAATTAGGGGGACAGGATCCTATGGCTACACCTTC	CASSSLIRGTGSYGYTF
TRBV7-2	TRBD2	TRBJ2-7	.	TGTGCCAGCAGCCCCACGGGCGGGAGCCCCTACGAGCAGTACTTC	CASSPTGGSPYEQYF
TRBV27	.	TRBJ2-1	.	TGTGCCAGCAGCCGCCCGGTCGGGGTCCCATTCTACAATGAGCAGTTCTTC	CASSRPVGVPFYNEQFF
TRBV12-5	TRBD1	TRBJ2-2	.	TGTGCTAGTGGTTGGGGACAGGGGAACACCGGGGAGCTGTTTTTT	CASGWGQGNTGELFF
TRBV5-8	TRBD1	TRBJ1-5	.	TGTGCCAGCAGCTCGGACAGGGAAAGCAATCAGCCCCAGCATTTT	CASSSDRESNQPQHF
TRBV29-1	.	TRBJ2-1	once	TGCAGCGTAACTCGTGCAGCGGTGGGAGGAAATGAGCAGTTCTTC	CSVTRAAVGGNEQFF
TRBV28	TRBD1	TRBJ1-6	.	TGTGCCAGCGTTGGACAGGGGAATTCACCCCTCCACTTT	CASVGQGNSPLHF
TRBV7-7	TRBD1	TRBJ1-4	.	TGTGCTAGCAGCCAAGGGACAGGGGCGAATGAAAAACTGTTTTTT	CASSQGTGANEKLFF
TRBV3-1/TRBV3-2	.	TRBJ2-7	once	TGTGCCAGCAGCCGCGCCTTGAGCTCCTACGAGCAGTACTTC	CASSRALSSYEQYF
TRBV6-5	TRBD1	TRBJ1-1	.	TGTGCCAGCAGATCGGACCGGGACAGGGACACTGAAGCTTTCTTT	CASRSDRDRDTEAFF
TRBV6-2/TRBV6-3	.	TRBJ2-7	.	TGTGCCAGCAGCCGGGAAAGGGGCTCCTACGAGCAGTACTTC	CASSRERGSYEQYF
TRBV28	.	TRBJ2-2	once	TGTGCCAGCAGTCCACTAGTTAACACCGGGGAGCTGTTTTTT	CASSPLVNTGELFF
TRBV7-2	.	TRBJ2-3	.	TGTGCCAGCAGCCCGACAGAACACACAGATACGCAGTATTTT	CASSPTEHTDTQYF
TRBV27	TRBD2	TRBJ2-1	.	TGTGCCAGCAGTCGAAGTAGCGGGGGGGATTACAATGAGCAGTTCTTC	CASSRSSGGDYNEQFF